The 26 T cell receptor beta chains below were found in one sample sequenced in a study of blood T cell repertoires in COVID-19. Assay used: immunoSEQ multiplex PCR; TCRdb lists only in-frame clones, some missing. This table holds approximately 390,000 clones, 70% to 90% found once. The sequenced sample was peripheral blood. The receptors were sampled from a woman aged 55-70 years with COVID-19, enrolled during active disease.

The sample holds a few counts of this clone. The chain has TRBV6-8 and TRBJ1-1, with a weak D call TRBD1 (5 bases). V was shortened by 6 bases and J by 4 bases, with 15 bases between the two germline ends. Germline lookup yields CDR1 MNHGY and CDR2 SAAAGT. This CDR3 is built from 14 residues. CDR3 in amino acids: CASRPAQRGTEAFF. The CDR3, as DNA: TGTGCCAGCAGACCCGCCCAAAGGGGCACTGAAGCTTTCTTT.

The chain links TRBV4-2 to TRBJ1-5; TRBD1 agrees at 9 bases. Germline V lookup: CDR1 LGHNA, CDR2 YNFKEQ. CDR3 size: 17 residues. Trimming took 4 bases from V and 6 from J; bases not matched to a gene: 13. The DNA of the CDR3 is TGTGCCAGCAGCCGGCAGCAGAGGACAGGGGAGTCTCAGCCCCAGCATTTT. Amino acids: CASSRQQRTGESQPQHF.

This sequence joins TRBV15 and TRBJ2-7, with 7 bases matching TRBD2. This CDR3 has 15 amino acids. Germline assignment: CDR1 LNHNV and CDR2 YYDKDF (reference sequence). Germline trimming cut 2 bases from V and 1 base from J; bases unmatched to any gene: 5. This CDR3 is CATSRSWGGSYEQYF. CDR3 sequence (DNA): TGTGCCACCAGCAGATCCTGGGGGGGGTCCTACGAGCAGTACTTC.

The chain has TRBV20-1 and TRBJ2-1; 12 nucleotides line up with TRBD2. Germline V CDR1 and CDR2: DFQATT, SNEGSKA (reference sequence). The CDR3 is 17 residues long. V shed 3 bases, J shed 0 bases, and the junction held 6 bases outside the gene matches. The CDR3 loop reads CSASQLAGGSSYNEQFF. In nucleotides, the CDR3 is TGCAGTGCTAGTCAGCTAGCGGGGGGGAGCTCCTACAATGAGCAGTTCTTC.

This sequence joins TRBV4-2 and TRBJ1-2; D perhaps matches TRBD1 (5 bases). Trimming stripped 1 base from V and 4 bases from J, with 13 bases between. In germline, CDR1 is LGHNA, CDR2 YNFKEQ. The CDR3 has 15 amino acids. Here the CDR3 reads CASSQGDRGGYGYTF. The CDR3 DNA follows: TGTGCCAGCAGCCAAGGGGATCGGGGGGGCTATGGCTACACCTTC.

There are many counts of this clone. This sequence joins TRBV4-1 and TRBJ2-3, with TRBD2 matching 11 bases. This CDR3 is 16 amino acids long. Trimming at V came to 4 bases and at J to 3 bases, leaving 6 bases not matched to a gene. Germline CDR1 reads MGHRA; CDR2 reads YSYEKL. Written as DNA, the CDR3 is TGCGCCAGCAGCCCCGTTACTAGCGGGGGTACAGATACGCAGTATTTT. Amino acid sequence: CASSPVTSGGTDTQYF.

This clone was detected only once. V usage is TRBV5-1 and J usage is TRBJ2-6; D is perhaps TRBD1 (6 bases). Trimming removed 0 bases at V and 1 base at J, with 14 bases between. Germline CDR1 SGHRS, CDR2 YFSETQ. The CDR3 extends over 18 amino acids. CDR3 residues: CASSLGTDSLSGANVLTF. CDR3 nucleotides: TGCGCCAGCAGCTTGGGGACAGATAGCCTGTCTGGGGCCAACGTCCTGACTTTC.

The rearrangement uses TRBV7-9 and TRBJ2-3, with 7 nucleotides matching TRBD1. CDR1 and CDR2 from the germline V gene are SEHNR and FQNEAQ (reference sequence). This CDR3 is built from 14 residues. V trimming: 5 bases; J trimming: 8 bases; junction bases outside the gene matches: 10. CDR3 sequence (DNA): TGTGCCAGCAGCCCGTACCCTGACAGGGTTACGCAGTATTTT. Translation gives CASSPYPDRVTQYF.

This clone has just one count. The same CDR3 also results from other DNA sequences found in this sample. This chain connects TRBV18 to TRBJ2-1; a possible D gene is TRBD1 (6 bases). V was clipped by 6 bases and J by 4 bases, with 10 bases between them. Germline V gene data show CDR1 as KGHSH and CDR2 as LQKENI. The CDR3 is made up of 13 amino acids. The CDR3 region has the DNA TGTGCCAGCTCCCGACAGGAGTACAATGAGCAGTTCTTC. Amino acids: CASSRQEYNEQFF.

The genes are TRBV9 and TRBJ2-3, with 8 bases that match TRBD2. The CDR3 runs 15 residues. CDR1 and CDR2 (germline): SGDLS, YYNGEE. V dropped 6 bases and J dropped 2; count of bases not matched to a gene: 8. The CDR3: CASTLAGVHTDTQYF. The CDR3 DNA sequence: TGTGCCAGCACCCTAGCGGGCGTACACACAGATACGCAGTATTTT.

The chain is built from TRBV19 and TRBJ1-1; D ambiguous. The CDR3 spans 13 residues. V lost 6 bases, J lost 2 bases, and 10 bases lay in between. Germline CDR1 LNHDA, CDR2 SQIVND (reference sequence). CDR3 in amino acids: CASSYQENTEAFF. CDR3 nucleotide sequence: TGTGCCAGTAGCTACCAGGAAAACACTGAAGCTTTCTTT.

The gene calls are TRBV6-5 and TRBJ1-3; D is possibly TRBD1 (5 bases). The CDR3 contains 14 residues. V was clipped by 6 bases and J by 5 bases, with 14 bases between them. The V gene's germline CDR1 is MNHEY and CDR2 SVGAGI. The CDR3 DNA reads TGTGCCAGCAGCTCGGACATTAAGCGAAACACCATATATTTT. Translation gives CASSSDIKRNTIYF.

The CDR3 DNA reads as TGTGCCAGCAGCCAGACAGCGGGGAACATTCAGTACTTC. Protein product: CASSQTAGNIQYF. This chain links TRBV6-5 with TRBJ2-4, with TRBD2 matching 7 bases. J lost 7 bases, V lost 6 bases, and 6 bases had no gene match. The length of the CDR3 is 13 residues. From germline, CDR1 is MNHEY and CDR2 SVGAGI.

The rearrangement joins TRBV27 to TRBJ2-3; 7 bases map to TRBD1. This CDR3 comprises 15 residues. Germline assignment: CDR1 MNHEY and CDR2 SMNVEV (reference sequence). Trimming removed 5 bases from V and 0 bases from J; junction bases left unmatched: 5. The CDR3 sequence is CASSAGTASTDTQYF. CDR3 nucleotide sequence: TGTGCCAGCAGTGCCGGGACAGCCAGCACAGATACGCAGTATTTT.

The chain carries TRBV30 and TRBJ2-7; TRBD1 aligns across 7 bases. Germline assignment: CDR1 GTSNPN and CDR2 SVGIG (reference sequence). With 1 base clipped from V and 3 bases from J, the junction kept 18 bases outside the gene matches. CDR3 length equals 18 residues. CDR3 amino acids: CAWSGRQGTDDPYYEQYF. In DNA form, the CDR3 reads TGTGCCTGGAGTGGCAGACAGGGAACGGACGACCCGTACTACGAGCAGTACTTC. The entire variable domain, with the rest obtained from reference TRBV30 and TRBJ2-7, is as follows: SQTIHQWPATLVQPVGSPLSLECTVEGTSNPNLYWYRQAAGRGLQLLFYSVGIGQISSEVPQNLSASRPQDRQFILSSKKLLLSDSGFYLCAWSGRQGTDDPYYEQYFGPGTRLTVT.

The rearrangement joins TRBV19 to TRBJ2-2; D is perhaps TRBD1 (5 bases). V lost 3 bases and J lost 4, with 15 bases in between. Germline lookup yields CDR1 LNHDA and CDR2 SQIVND (reference sequence). There are 16 residues in the CDR3. Here the CDR3 reads CASSIGAGYSTGELFF. CDR3 nucleotides: TGTGCCAGTAGTATTGGGGCAGGGTACTCCACCGGGGAGCTGTTTTTT.

This clone has just one count. The chain recombines TRBV29-1 with TRBJ1-3, with TRBD1 as a possible D gene (5 bases). The CDR3 totals 12 residues. Germline V gene lookup returns CDR1 SQVTM and CDR2 ANQGSEA. V was cut by 6 bases and J by 3 bases, with 9 bases left in between. In DNA form, the CDR3 reads TGCAGCGTCCAAGGGGTTGGAAACACCATATATTTT. It is translated as CSVQGVGNTIYF.

The J gene is TRBJ2-6, the V gene TRBV4-2; maybe TRBD1 (6 bases). Per the germline V gene, CDR1 is LGHNA and CDR2 is YNFKEQ. The length of the CDR3 is 19 residues. V was cut by 2 bases and J by 0 bases, with 17 bases left in between. The CDR3 region has the DNA TGTGCCAGCAGCCAATACGATCAGGGGTTGAGCTCTGGGGCCAACGTCCTGACTTTC. This gives the protein CASSQYDQGLSSGANVLTF.

V and J are TRBV18 and TRBJ1-1; 8 positions match TRBD1. Germline CDR1 is KGHSH and CDR2 is LQKENI. V shed 3 bases, J shed 2 bases, and the junction held 5 bases outside the gene matches. The CDR3 extends over 15 amino acids. The CDR3 nucleotides read TGTGCCAGCTCACCGCCGACAGGGGTCAACACTGAAGCTTTCTTT. This translates into CASSPPTGVNTEAFF.

The rearrangement links TRBV3-1 (or the pseudogene TRBV3-2) to TRBJ1-2; D gene uncertain. The germline gives CDR1 LGHDT, CDR2 YNNKEL (reference sequence). The ends were cut back, 4 bases at V and 2 bases at J, with 11 bases in the middle. This CDR3 comprises 14 residues. The CDR3 is CASSPPGGNYGYTF. CDR3 DNA: TGTGCCAGCAGCCCCCCTGGCGGCAACTATGGCTACACCTTC.

The rearrangement joins TRBV18 to TRBJ1-2; TRBD1 matches at 7 bases. The CDR3 is 15 amino acids. The V gene's germline CDR1 is KGHSH and CDR2 LQKENI. J gave up 0 bases and V 4 bases, and 5 bases lay outside the gene matches. This CDR3 is CASSQATGTNYGYTF. In nucleotides, the CDR3 is TGTGCCAGCTCACAAGCGACAGGGACTAACTATGGCTACACCTTC.

The chain carries TRBV10-1 and TRBJ2-7; D may be TRBD1 (5 bases). Germline loops: CDR1 WNHNN, CDR2 SYGVQD (reference sequence). The CDR3 loop spans 11 amino acids. The V gene lost 6 bases and the J gene lost 5 bases, with 8 bases spanning the gap. CDR3 nucleotide sequence: TGCGCCAGCAGGCAGGGCCACGAGCAGTACTTC. It specifies CASRQGHEQYF.

DNA of the CDR3: TGTGCCAGCAGCTTGGAAGGGTCAGGGGGCGAAGCTTTCTTT. Its protein is CASSLEGSGGEAFF. The chain has TRBV5-5 and TRBJ1-1; 8 nucleotides line up with TRBD1. After removal of 0 bases from V and 8 bases from J, the junction contained 6 bases not matched to a gene. CDR3 length: 14 residues. CDR1 and CDR2 from the germline V gene are SGHKS and YYEKEE (reference sequence).

This clone appeared a few times. The chain is built from TRBV7-2 and TRBJ2-2; tentatively, D is TRBD1 (6 bases). The CDR3 consists of 15 residues. Germline CDR1 SGHTA, CDR2 FQGNSA. Trimming shortened V by 2 bases and J by 4 bases, and 11 bases separated the two germline ends. In DNA, the CDR3 is TGTGCCAGCAGCTTAATGGGGGCGCCCACCGGGGAGCTGTTTTTT. The encoded protein is CASSLMGAPTGELFF.

Points on this clone: This CDR3 is also generated by other DNA sequences in the sample. The V and J genes are TRBV28 and TRBJ2-1; TRBD2 agrees at 10 bases. In germline, CDR1 is MDHEN, CDR2 SYDVKM. V lost 4 bases and J lost 0; bases outside the gene matches: 3. This CDR3 region has 16 residues. CDR3 DNA sequence: TGTGCCAGCAGTTCCGCTAGCGGGGGCTCCTACAATGAGCAGTTCTTC. Its protein is CASSSASGGSYNEQFF.

This clone appeared a few times. V and J are TRBV7-9 and TRBJ1-2; 12 positions match TRBD1. Germline V CDR1 and CDR2: SEHNR, FQNEAQ (reference sequence). V lost 4 bases and J lost 7; bases outside the gene matches: 4. The CDR3 consists of 14 residues. For the CDR3, the DNA is TGTGCCAGCAGCTGGGGACAGGGGGCGCTTGGCTACACCTTC. Translation gives CASSWGQGALGYTF.